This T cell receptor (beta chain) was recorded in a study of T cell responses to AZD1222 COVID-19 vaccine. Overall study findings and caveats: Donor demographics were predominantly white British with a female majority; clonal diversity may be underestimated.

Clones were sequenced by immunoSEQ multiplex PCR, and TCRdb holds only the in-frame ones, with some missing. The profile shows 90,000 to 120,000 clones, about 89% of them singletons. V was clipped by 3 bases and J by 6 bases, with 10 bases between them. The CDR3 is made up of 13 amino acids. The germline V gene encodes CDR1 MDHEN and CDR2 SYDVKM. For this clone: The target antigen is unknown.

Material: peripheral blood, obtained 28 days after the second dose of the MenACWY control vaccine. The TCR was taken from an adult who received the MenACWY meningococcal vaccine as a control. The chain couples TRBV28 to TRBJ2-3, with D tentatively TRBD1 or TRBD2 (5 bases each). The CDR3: CASSFQGGDTQYF. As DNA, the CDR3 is TGTGCCAGCAGTTTTCAGGGCGGGGATACGCAGTATTTT.